This section outlines one TCR beta chain sequence together with its context. This same CDR3 is encoded by further DNA sequences in the sample. The data were taken from a study of T cell responses to AZD1222 COVID-19 vaccine. Libraries were prepared by immunoSEQ multiplex PCR; TCRdb keeps only in-frame clonotypes and omits some of them. The sample consists of some 120,000 clones, about 90% of them appearing once. CDR3 length equals 15 residues. Germline V gene data show CDR1 as SNHLY and CDR2 as FYNNEI. The germline V and J ends were trimmed by 2 bases and 0 bases, with 8 bases remaining between them. The source was peripheral blood, collected 28 days after the second AZD1222 dose. The chain has TRBV2 and TRBJ1-3; the D is unclear. The receptor's source is an adult who received the AZD1222 COVID-19 vaccine. For the CDR3, the DNA is TGTGCCAGCAGTGAAAGGCAGTTCTCTGGAAACACCATATATTTT. Its translation: CASSERQFSGNTIYF.